Shown below are 17 T cell receptor beta chains from a single sample sequenced in a study of PD-1 blockade in mismatch repair-deficient tumors. This table comes from immunoSEQ multiplex PCR, and its TCRdb copy is limited to in-frame clones, with some not included. The sample has about 25,000 clones; approximately 84% are singletons. Sequencing was performed on PBMCs, taken before pembrolizumab treatment. The receptors come from an adult with mismatch repair-deficient cancer.

The rearrangement links TRBV25-1 to TRBJ1-5; 9 nucleotides agree with TRBD1. Looked up from germline, CDR1 is MGHDK and CDR2 is SYGVNS. Unmatched junction bases numbered 10, after V lost 10 bases and J lost 3 bases. This CDR3 comprises 15 residues. As DNA, the CDR3 is TGTGCCATCCGGGGGGACAGGGAGTACAATCAGCCCCAGCATTTT. This codes for CAIRGDREYNQPQHF.

This chain connects TRBV28 to TRBJ1-6; no clear D. The CDR3 runs to 15 residues. Germline loops: CDR1 MDHEN, CDR2 SYDVKM. V lost 5 bases and J 3 bases, leaving 11 bases between the germline ends. The CDR3 coding sequence is TGTGCCAGCAGTCCACAGAGCGGCTATAATTCACCCCTCCACTTT. It codes for CASSPQSGYNSPLHF.

The rearrangement links TRBV6-5 to TRBJ1-2; 9 bases line up with TRBD1. This CDR3 has 14 residues. From germline, CDR1 is MNHEY and CDR2 SVGAGI. Trimming took 6 bases from V and 5 from J; bases not matched to a gene: 7. CDR3 residues: CASRRDRDRYGYTF. The DNA of the CDR3 is TGTGCCAGCAGGCGGGACAGGGATCGGTATGGCTACACCTTC.

The genes are TRBV7-9 and TRBJ2-5; D gene unclear. Germline lookup yields CDR1 SEHNR and CDR2 FQNEAQ (reference sequence). This CDR3 has 14 residues. V was shortened by 2 bases and J by 1 base, with 8 bases between the two germline ends. DNA of the CDR3: TGTGCCAGCAGCTTATTCGGTGCCCAAGAGACCCAGTACTTC. Translation: CASSLFGAQETQYF.

This clone is medium-sized in the sample. DNA of the CDR3: TGTGCCAGCCAGGGTAGCAATCAGCCCCAGCATTTT. The encoded protein is CASQGSNQPQHF. The gene calls are TRBV28 and TRBJ1-5; tentatively, D is TRBD1 (5 bases). Germline-derived CDR1 and CDR2 are MDHEN and SYDVKM. The germline V and J ends were trimmed by 8 bases and 0 bases, with 5 bases remaining between them. The CDR3 has 12 amino acids.

The chain has TRBV5-1 and TRBJ2-1; 14 bases are a match to TRBD2. The CDR3 extends over 17 amino acids. Germline-derived CDR1 and CDR2 are SGHRS and YFSETQ. Germline trimming cut 4 bases from V and 4 bases from J; bases unmatched to any gene: 7. The CDR3 sequence: CASSLGTSGRVYNEQFF. CDR3 nucleotide sequence: TGCGCCAGCAGCCTGGGGACTAGCGGGAGAGTTTACAATGAGCAGTTCTTC.

The chain recombines TRBV19 with TRBJ1-1, with a tentative D call TRBD1 (6 bases). V shed 5 bases and J shed 1 base, with 20 bases lying between them. In germline, CDR1 is LNHDA, CDR2 SQIVND (reference sequence). This CDR3 is built from 17 residues. CDR3 bases: TGTGCCAGTAGTCGTCTCCGAGACGGGACACCGAACACTGAAGCTTTCTTT. Encoded protein: CASSRLRDGTPNTEAFF.

For the CDR3, the DNA is TGTGCCAGCAGTTCGATCGGGTCGACCTGGGGCTACACCTTC. Translated: CASSSIGSTWGYTF. The chain carries TRBV2 and TRBJ1-2; D ambiguous. The V gene lost 5 bases and the J gene lost 8 bases, with 18 bases spanning the gap. Germline CDR1 reads SNHLY; CDR2 reads FYNNEI. The length of the CDR3 is 14 residues.

V and J are TRBV7-2 and TRBJ2-3, with D possibly being TRBD2 (5 bases). Germline CDR1 and CDR2: SGHTA and FQGNSA. CDR3 length: 13 amino acids. V lost 7 bases, J lost 3 bases, and 11 bases lay in between. The CDR3 DNA sequence: TGTGCCAGCATGAGGGAGTATACAGATACGCAGTATTTT. Protein sequence: CASMREYTDTQYF. Full variable domain (remainder filled in from reference TRBV7-2 and TRBJ2-3): GAGVSQSPSNKVTEKGKDVELRCDPISGHTALYWYRQSLGQGLEFLIYFQGNSAPDKSGLPSDRFSAERTGGSVSTLTIQRTQQEDSAVYLCASMREYTDTQYFGPGTRLTVL.

This clone came up once. The chain couples TRBV6-6 to TRBJ1-2, with D possibly TRBD1 on 5 matching bases. Germline V gives CDR1 MNHNY, CDR2 SVGAGI (reference sequence). The CDR3 is made up of 15 amino acids. The V end was cut by 4 bases, the J end by 4 bases, with 16 bases between. CDR3: CASSFDRLEGYGYTF. In DNA, the CDR3 is TGTGCCAGCAGTTTCGACAGACTGGAGGGCTATGGCTACACCTTC.

J is TRBJ1-4 and V is TRBV11-3; D unresolved. The CDR3 consists of 15 residues. With 5 bases removed from V and 6 bases from J, the gap between germline ends came to 16 bases. CDR1 is SGHNT, CDR2 YENEEA, per germline. CDR3 in amino acids: CASSALTPEDEKLFF. CDR3 coding DNA: TGTGCCAGCAGCGCACTCACTCCGGAGGATGAAAAACTGTTTTTT.

J is TRBJ1-4 and V is TRBV5-6, with D uncertain. CDR1 is SGHDT, CDR2 YYEEEE, per germline. This CDR3 contains 15 residues. V lost 1 base and J lost 6, with 13 bases in between. This CDR3 reads CASSLSYGEYEKLFF. CDR3 DNA: TGTGCCAGCAGCTTGTCCTACGGGGAATATGAAAAACTGTTTTTT.

This chain uses TRBV27 with TRBJ2-7; D not resolved. CDR3 size: 12 residues. CDR1 and CDR2 from the germline V gene are MNHEY and SMNVEV (reference sequence). The germline V and J ends were trimmed by 2 bases and 11 bases, with 13 bases remaining between them. The CDR3, as DNA: TGTGCCAGCAGTTTAAACGGCGGTTGGGAGTACTTC. This codes for CASSLNGGWEYF.

The chain links TRBV5-1 to TRBJ2-3; 9 bases line up with TRBD2. Germline V gives CDR1 SGHRS, CDR2 YFSETQ. This CDR3 region has 16 residues. The trim removed 4 bases at V and 5 bases at J, leaving 11 bases unmatched. Here the CDR3 reads CASSLDGGRAGDTQYF. CDR3 nucleotides: TGCGCCAGCAGCCTCGATGGCGGGAGGGCAGGAGATACGCAGTATTTT. Full variable domain (rest looked up from reference TRBV5-1 and TRBJ2-3): KAGVTQTPRYLIKTRGQQVTLSCSPISGHRSVSWYQQTPGQGLQFLFEYFSETQRNKGNFPGRFSGRQFSNSRSEMNVSTLELGDSALYLCASSLDGGRAGDTQYFGPGTRLTVL.

V gene TRBV27 combines with J gene TRBJ1-2, with D maybe TRBD1 (6 bases). Germline CDR1 reads MNHEY; CDR2 reads SMNVEV (reference sequence). With 6 bases removed from V and 6 bases from J, the gap between germline ends came to 14 bases. The length of the CDR3 is 13 residues. The DNA for the CDR3 is TGTGCCAGCAGGCGACTGACAGGAGATGGCTACACCTTC. The encoded protein is CASRRLTGDGYTF.

This sequence joins TRBV9 and TRBJ2-1, with TRBD2 matching 8 bases. The CDR3 has 16 amino acids. Germline lookup yields CDR1 SGDLS and CDR2 YYNGEE. V dropped 4 bases and J dropped 4; count of bases not matched to a gene: 10. The CDR3 spells CASSLWSREEYNEQFF. CDR3 sequence (DNA): TGTGCCAGCAGCCTTTGGTCGCGGGAGGAATACAATGAGCAGTTCTTC. Supplemented by reference TRBV9 and TRBJ2-1, the full variable domain reads DSGVTQTPKHLITATGQRVTLRCSPRSGDLSVYWYQQSLDQGLQFLIQYYNGEERAKGNILERFSAQQFPDLHSELNLSSLELGDSALYFCASSLWSREEYNEQFFGPGTRLTVL.

This clone has just a few counts. The chain carries TRBV4-1 and TRBJ1-2, with D possibly being TRBD1 (6 bases). The CDR3 spans 15 residues. Germline V gives CDR1 MGHRA, CDR2 YSYEKL. Between the trimmed V and J ends, which lost 3 bases and 0 bases, there was a span of 11 bases. CDR3 loop: CASSHTGSPNYGYTF. The CDR3 DNA sequence: TGCGCCAGCAGCCATACAGGGAGCCCTAACTATGGCTACACCTTC.